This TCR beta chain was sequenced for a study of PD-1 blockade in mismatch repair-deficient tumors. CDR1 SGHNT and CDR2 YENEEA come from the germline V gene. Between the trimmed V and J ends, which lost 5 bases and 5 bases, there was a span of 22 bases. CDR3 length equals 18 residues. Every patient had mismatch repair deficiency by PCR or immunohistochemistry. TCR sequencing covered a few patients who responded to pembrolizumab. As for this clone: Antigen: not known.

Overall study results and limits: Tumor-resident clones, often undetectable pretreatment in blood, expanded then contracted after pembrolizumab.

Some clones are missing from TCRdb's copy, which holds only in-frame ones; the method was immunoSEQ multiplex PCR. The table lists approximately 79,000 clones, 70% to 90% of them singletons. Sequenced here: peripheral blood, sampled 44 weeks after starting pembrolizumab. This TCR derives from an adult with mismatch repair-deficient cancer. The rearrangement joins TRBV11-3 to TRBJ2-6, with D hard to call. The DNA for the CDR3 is TGTGCCAGCAGCAAGCGCTCATCTCGACAAAGTCGGGCCAACGTCCTGACTTTC. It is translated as CASSKRSSRQSRANVLTF. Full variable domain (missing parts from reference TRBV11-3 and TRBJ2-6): EAGVVQSPRYKIIEKKQPVAFWCNPISGHNTLYWYLQNLGQGPELLIRYENEEAVDDSQLPKDRFSAERLKGVDSTLKIQPAELGDSAVYLCASSKRSSRQSRANVLTFGAGSRLTVL.